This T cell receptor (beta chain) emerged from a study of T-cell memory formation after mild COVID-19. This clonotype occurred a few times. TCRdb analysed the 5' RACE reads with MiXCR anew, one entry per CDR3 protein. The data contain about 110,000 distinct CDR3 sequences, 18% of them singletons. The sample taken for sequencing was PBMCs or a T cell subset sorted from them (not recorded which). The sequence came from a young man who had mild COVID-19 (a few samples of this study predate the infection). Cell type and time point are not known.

This CDR3 reads CASSLSVLAGGRDEQFF. For the CDR3, the DNA is TGTGCCAGCAGCTTATCAGTTCTAGCGGGGGGGCGCGATGAGCAGTTCTTC. The chain recombines TRBV7-2 with TRBJ2-1; 12 bases map to TRBD2. With V trimmed by 2 bases and J by 8 bases, 10 bases remained unmatched. CDR1 is SGHTA and CDR2 is FQGNSA in the germline V gene. The CDR3 sequence is 17 residues long. Complete variable domain (other parts from reference TRBV7-2 and TRBJ2-1): GAGVSQSPSNKVTEKGKDVELRCDPISGHTALYWYRQSLGQGLEFLIYFQGNSAPDKSGLPSDRFSAERTGGSVSTLTIQRTQQEDSAVYLCASSLSVLAGGRDEQFFGPGTRLTVL.